The rows below give T cell receptor beta chains drawn from one sample of a study of blood T cell repertoires in COVID-19. Profiling relied on immunoSEQ multiplex PCR, and the TCRdb table lists in-frame clones only, not all of them. The table lists 180,000 or so clones, roughly 84% of them singletons. Sequencing was done on a sample of PBMCs or T cells enriched from blood (not recorded which). All receptors come from a human donor with acute COVID-19. The donor label of this sample is uncertain. CDR3s leave out the opening cysteine and the closing phenylalanine or tryptophan. Where a row states a size, it is once, few, many or the class of an expanded clone; other rows omit it.

>TRBV5-1|.|11|TRBJ2-7
ASSPGQSHEQY
>TRBV12-3/TRBV12-4|.|10|TRBJ1-1
ASSLRQGEAF
>TRBV7-9|.|11|TRBJ1-6
AGRTGEDSPLH
>TRBV24-1|.|16|TRBJ2-1
ATSDLRTGNVSYNEQF
>TRBV30|.|12|TRBJ2-5
AWRAAGARETQY
>TRBV7-2|.|12|TRBJ2-4
ASRIYSGKNIQY
>TRBV24-1|.|18|TRBJ2-2
ATSDLPPRTGGDGPGELF
>TRBV27|few|12|TRBJ1-5
ASSNSGGNQPQH
>TRBV2|.|13|TRBJ1-1
ASSELGGGNTEAF
>TRBV4-2|.|14|TRBJ2-2
ASSQADRADTGELF
>TRBV7-9|few|14|TRBJ2-1
ASSWTQGAMMDEQF
>TRBV24-1|.|12|TRBJ2-5
ATSDLGDRETQY
>TRBV11-2|.|16|TRBJ2-1
ASSLDIAGPPQDNEQF
>TRBV11-2|.|10|TRBJ2-2
ASGGNTGELF
>TRBV9|.|10|TRBJ1-2
ASSVSGGGYT
>TRBV7-3|.|14|TRBJ2-1
ASSLPGLAGANEQF
>TRBV5-4|.|13|TRBJ2-5
ASSWLAEYQETQY
>TRBV12-5|.|14|TRBJ1-5
ASGFRLGGFNQPQH
>TRBV24-1|.|13|TRBJ1-5
ATSGPSRVDGPQH
>TRBV11-2|.|13|TRBJ2-3
ASSLEGQGTDTQY
>TRBV5-1|.|12|TRBJ2-7
ASSYTGTSGGQY
>TRBV7-3|.|12|TRBJ2-5
ASSLRPAPGTQY
>TRBV2|.|11|TRBJ1-5
ASSEAGAGPSI
>TRBV6-5|.|12|TRBJ1-5
ASRSGGGDQPQH
>TRBV4-1|once|15|TRBJ1-4
ASSHLLRVRGEEKLF
>TRBV7-3|few|11|TRBJ2-2
ASSQDRVGELF
>TRBV2|.|13|TRBJ2-1
ASRGDSTWVNEQF
>TRBV12-5|.|12|TRBJ1-2
ASGLDRGESGYT
>TRBV7-2|.|10|TRBJ1-2
ASSLETGGYT
>TRBV29-1|.|10|TRBJ1-2
SVGGQSYGYT
>TRBV2|.|10|TRBJ2-1
ASSPVHNEQF
>TRBV12-3/TRBV12-4|.|11|TRBJ1-5
ASSGWEGPPQH
>TRBV5-1|many|12|TRBJ2-7
ASSLGSGAYEQY
>TRBV14|.|11|TRBJ2-3
ASSHIGHQAQY
>TRBV7-2|.|13|TRBJ1-4
ASSSSGATNEKLF
>TRBV2|once|12|TRBJ1-1
ASSEGQRNTEAF
>TRBV4-1|.|12|TRBJ2-3
ASSQGGAADTQY
>TRBV30|.|12|TRBJ2-7
AWRTRGYSYEQY
>TRBV19|.|14|TRBJ1-3
ASSIPGDLSGNTIY
>TRBV5-1|.|13|TRBJ1-2
ASSLPPTGGNGYT
>TRBV5-6|.|14|TRBJ1-2
ASSLVRQAGSYGYT
>TRBV29-1|once|11|TRBJ1-1
SVGGQVGTEAF
>TRBV9|.|12|TRBJ2-3
ASSVGGSPDTQY
>TRBV19|.|12|TRBJ2-7
ASSIQGNSYEQY
>TRBV7-8|.|13|TRBJ1-3
ASSLYGREGNTIY
>TRBV4-3|once|11|TRBJ1-1
ASSEAARTEAF
>TRBV4-3|.|13|TRBJ1-5
ASSPTLTENQPQH